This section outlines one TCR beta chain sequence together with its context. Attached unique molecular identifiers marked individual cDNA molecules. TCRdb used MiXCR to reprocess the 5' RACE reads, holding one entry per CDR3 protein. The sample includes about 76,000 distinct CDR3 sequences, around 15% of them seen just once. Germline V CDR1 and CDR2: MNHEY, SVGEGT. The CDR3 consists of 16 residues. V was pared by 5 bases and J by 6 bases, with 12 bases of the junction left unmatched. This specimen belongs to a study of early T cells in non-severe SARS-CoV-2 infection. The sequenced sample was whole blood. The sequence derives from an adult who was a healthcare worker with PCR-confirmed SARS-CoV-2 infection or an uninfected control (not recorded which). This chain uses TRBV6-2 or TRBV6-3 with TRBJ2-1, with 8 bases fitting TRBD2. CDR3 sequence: CASSRLSGSWANEQFF. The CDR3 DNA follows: TGTGCCAGCAGTCGTCTAAGCGGGAGCTGGGCCAATGAGCAGTTCTTC.